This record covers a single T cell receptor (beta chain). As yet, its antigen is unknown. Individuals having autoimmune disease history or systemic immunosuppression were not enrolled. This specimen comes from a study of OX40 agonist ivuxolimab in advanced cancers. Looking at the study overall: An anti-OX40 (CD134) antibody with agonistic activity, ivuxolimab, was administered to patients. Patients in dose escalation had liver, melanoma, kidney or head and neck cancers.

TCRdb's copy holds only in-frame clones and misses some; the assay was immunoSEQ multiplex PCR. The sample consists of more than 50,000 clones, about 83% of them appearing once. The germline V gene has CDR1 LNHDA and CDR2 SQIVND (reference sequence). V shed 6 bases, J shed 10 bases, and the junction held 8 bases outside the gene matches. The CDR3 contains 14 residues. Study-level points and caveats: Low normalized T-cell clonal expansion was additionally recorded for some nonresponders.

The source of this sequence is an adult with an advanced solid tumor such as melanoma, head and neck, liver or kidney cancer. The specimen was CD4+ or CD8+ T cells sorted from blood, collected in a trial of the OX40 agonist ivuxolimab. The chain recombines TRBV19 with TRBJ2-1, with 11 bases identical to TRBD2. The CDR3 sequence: CASRNSGGADEQFF. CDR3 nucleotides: TGTGCCAGTAGGAATAGCGGGGGGGCCGACGAGCAGTTCTTC.